Shown below are 27 T cell receptor beta chains from a single sample sequenced in a study of T cells in localized non-small cell lung cancer. Clones were read by immunoSEQ multiplex PCR, and TCRdb kept only the in-frame ones, dropping some. This table holds about 1,500 clones, approximately 24% found once. Sequenced here: lung tumor tissue, sampled before any cancer treatment. These receptors originate from a female donor over 55 with stage II lung adenocarcinoma.

In its sample, this clone was seen once. The chain couples TRBV30 to TRBJ2-4; 7 nucleotides match TRBD2. Germline V gene lookup returns CDR1 GTSNPN and CDR2 SVGIG (reference sequence). The CDR3 spans 17 residues. Germline trimming cut 0 bases from V and 0 bases from J; bases unmatched to any gene: 8. CDR3 sequence: CAWSVQYGRLAKNIQYF. In nucleotides, the CDR3 is TGTGCCTGGAGTGTACAATACGGGAGGCTAGCCAAAAACATTCAGTACTTC.

The genes are TRBV18 and TRBJ2-3; D is unclear. The CDR3 extends over 14 amino acids. CDR1 and CDR2 from the germline V gene are KGHSH and LQKENI. Trimming stripped 3 bases from V and 4 bases from J, with 11 bases between. CDR3 in amino acids: CASSPRIRPDTQYF. As DNA, the CDR3 is TGTGCCAGCTCACCCCGTATCCGGCCAGATACGCAGTATTTT.

In this sample, this clone turned up a few times. The chain joins TRBV6-8 to TRBJ2-2; D could derive from TRBD1 or TRBD2 (5 bases each). CDR1 MNHGY and CDR2 SAAAGT come from the germline V gene. CDR3 length: 15 amino acids. V was pared by 5 bases and J by 1 base, with 11 bases between. This CDR3 is CASSPGPGNTGELFF. DNA of the CDR3: TGTGCCAGCAGTCCGGGACCGGGGAACACCGGGGAGCTGTTTTTT.

In this sample, this clone turned up a few times. The chain recombines TRBV6-8 with TRBJ1-4, with D uncertain. The CDR3 totals 14 residues. V lost 5 bases and J lost 0, with 7 bases in between. The germline gives CDR1 MNHGY, CDR2 SAAAGT. CDR3 residues: CASSPESTNEKLFF. The DNA for the CDR3 is TGTGCCAGCAGTCCAGAGTCAACTAATGAAAAACTGTTTTTT.

The CDR3 DNA reads as TGTGCCAGCTCGCGCCGGGATAGCAATCAGCCCCAGCATTTT. Translated: CASSRRDSNQPQHF. The V gene is TRBV18, the J gene TRBJ1-5, with D hard to call. The CDR3 runs to 14 residues. V lost 6 bases, J lost 0 bases, and 9 bases lay in between. Per the germline V gene, CDR1 is KGHSH and CDR2 is LQKENI.

This clone was observed a handful of times. The V call is TRBV11-3, the J call TRBJ2-6; possible D gene TRBD1, 5 bases. Trimming shortened V by 1 base and J by 4 bases, and 8 bases separated the two germline ends. CDR1 SGHNT and CDR2 YENEEA come from the germline V gene. The CDR3 has 15 amino acids. The CDR3 region has the DNA TGTGCCAGCAGCTTAGTTGGGGCCGGGGCCAACGTCCTGACTTTC. Its translation is CASSLVGAGANVLTF.

The rearrangement joins TRBV6-8 to TRBJ1-1, with D maybe TRBD1 (6 bases). CDR3 length: 18 residues. Trimming cost V 5 bases and J 1 base, with 23 bases left between them. The germline V gene encodes CDR1 MNHGY and CDR2 SAAAGT. The chain's CDR3 is CASSRTGTTLLWNTEAFF. The CDR3 DNA sequence: TGTGCCAGCAGTAGAACCGGGACAACTCTCCTCTGGAACACTGAAGCTTTCTTT.

This clone occurred a few times. The rearrangement uses TRBV23-1 and TRBJ1-6; no clear D. TRBV23-1 is an open reading frame, and its role is uncertain. The length of the CDR3 is 13 residues. The V end lost 6 bases, the J end lost 10 bases, and 13 bases lay between the germline ends. The CDR3 is CASSLVWESPLHF. Written as DNA, the CDR3 is TGCGCCAGCAGCTTGGTATGGGAATCACCCCTCCACTTT.

This clone is judged large. The CDR3 bases are TGTGCCAGCAGCCGAGACAGATCTAATGAAAAACTGTTTTTT. This translates into CASSRDRSNEKLFF. J is TRBJ1-4 and V is TRBV11-3; perhaps TRBD1 as D (5 bases). CDR1 is SGHNT, CDR2 YENEEA, per germline. Trimming took off 5 bases at V and 3 bases at J, with 10 bases between the two ends. This CDR3 spans 14 amino acids.

The chain recombines TRBV25-1 with TRBJ1-1; 7 positions agree with TRBD1. There are 14 residues in the CDR3. The V segment lost 6 bases and the J segment 6 bases; nucleotides outside the gene matches: 10. The germline CDR1 and CDR2 sequences are MGHDK and SYGVNS. DNA of the CDR3: TGTGCCAGCAGCCCCCAAGGGGGCGCCTCTGAAGCTTTCTTT. It specifies CASSPQGGASEAFF.

The chain carries TRBV11-3 and TRBJ2-2, with TRBD1 as a possible D gene (6 bases). The CDR3 covers 16 residues. Trimming cost V 5 bases and J 0 bases, with 13 bases left between them. The germline V gene has CDR1 SGHNT and CDR2 YENEEA. In nucleotides, the CDR3 is TGTGCCAGCAGCCGGGGACACTTCTCGAACACCGGGGAGCTGTTTTTT. Translating it yields CASSRGHFSNTGELFF.

In this sample, this clone turned up a few times. The chain couples TRBV6-8 to TRBJ2-7; D may correspond to TRBD1 or TRBD2 (5 bases each). V was clipped by 5 bases and J by 4 bases, with 15 bases between them. The CDR3 runs to 14 residues. Germline-derived CDR1 and CDR2 are MNHGY and SAAAGT. The CDR3: CASSPGPPLYEQYF. CDR3 sequence (DNA): TGTGCCAGCAGTCCGGGACCACCACTTTACGAGCAGTACTTC.

This clone is labeled medium-sized (0.01 to 0.1%). The chain combines TRBV11-3 with TRBJ2-7; a possible D gene is TRBD2 (6 bases). Germline V gene sequence: CDR1 SGHNT, CDR2 YENEEA. The CDR3 length is 18 residues. V was cut by 5 bases and J by 2 bases, with 25 bases left in between. CDR3 in amino acids: CASSGIKVPGEDPYEQYF. The CDR3 bases are TGTGCCAGCAGCGGAATCAAGGTCCCGGGGGAGGACCCCTACGAGCAGTACTTC. Looking up the rest from reference TRBV11-3 and TRBJ2-7 gives the full variable domain: EAGVVQSPRYKIIEKKQPVAFWCNPISGHNTLYWYLQNLGQGPELLIRYENEEAVDDSQLPKDRFSAERLKGVDSTLKIQPAELGDSAVYLCASSGIKVPGEDPYEQYFGPGTRLTVT.

The rearrangement uses TRBV18 and TRBJ2-3, with 11 bases aligning to TRBD1. This CDR3 is 15 amino acids long. Germline-derived CDR1 and CDR2 are KGHSH and LQKENI. The J segment lost 4 bases and the V segment lost 8 bases, leaving 8 bases of the junction unmatched. The CDR3 sequence is CASTTGTGGADTQYF. DNA of the CDR3: TGTGCCAGCACCACCGGGACAGGGGGAGCAGATACGCAGTATTTT.

The V and J genes are TRBV11-3 and TRBJ1-1; 7 bases agree with TRBD1. Germline V CDR1 and CDR2: SGHNT, YENEEA. This CDR3 is 14 amino acids long. Losses at the gene ends were 6 bases for V and 1 base for J; bases not matched to a gene: 5. In DNA form, the CDR3 reads TGTGCCAGCAGATGGGGACAGACGAACACTGAAGCTTTCTTT. It translates to CASRWGQTNTEAFF.

This clone is deemed medium-sized. V is TRBV4-1 and J is TRBJ1-1; D is undetermined. Between the trimmed V and J ends, which lost 0 bases and 0 bases, there was a span of 8 bases. The germline V gene encodes CDR1 MGHRA and CDR2 YSYEKL. The CDR3 covers 15 residues. The CDR3 DNA sequence: TGCGCCAGCAGCCAAGATATCAGAATGAACACTGAAGCTTTCTTT. Translated: CASSQDIRMNTEAFF.

This clone rates as large. The junction departs from germline at one end; a sequencing error may be responsible. The chain employs TRBV29-1 and TRBJ2-7; 10 bases map to TRBD2. The CDR3 extends over 13 amino acids. The germline CDR1 and CDR2 sequences are SQVTM and ANQGSEA. In DNA form, the CDR3 reads TGCAGCGTGAGCGGGAGGGCCTCCAACGAGCAGTACTTC. Translation gives CSVSGRASNEQYF.

This clone was detected only a few times. This rearrangement joins TRBV19 to TRBJ1-5, with a weak D call TRBD1 (6 bases). The CDR3 is 16 amino acids. Germline CDR1 reads LNHDA; CDR2 reads SQIVND (reference sequence). V lost 4 bases, J lost 2 bases, and 15 bases lay in between. The chain's CDR3 is CASSNPSGAGNQPQHF. The CDR3 bases are TGTGCCAGTAGTAACCCCTCAGGGGCCGGCAATCAGCCCCAGCATTTT.

This clone was detected only a few times. The chain carries TRBV15 and TRBJ1-1, with TRBD1 as a possible D gene (5 bases). This CDR3 spans 15 amino acids. Germline assignment: CDR1 LNHNV and CDR2 YYDKDF (reference sequence). Trimming shortened V by 0 bases and J by 7 bases, and 15 bases separated the two germline ends. The CDR3 region is CATSRDHRGGGEAFF. The CDR3 DNA reads as TGTGCCACCAGCAGAGATCATCGGGGGGGAGGTGAAGCTTTCTTT.

The V gene is TRBV29-1, the J gene TRBJ1-1; 10 bases agree with TRBD1. The CDR3 is made up of 14 amino acids. The germline CDR1 and CDR2 sequences are SQVTM and ANQGSEA. V lost 1 base to trimming and J lost 5 bases; unmatched junction nucleotides: 4. Here the CDR3 reads CSVEVTGGRTEAFF. The CDR3 DNA reads as TGCAGCGTTGAAGTGACAGGGGGCAGGACTGAAGCTTTCTTT. Full variable domain (outside the CDR3, taken from reference TRBV29-1 and TRBJ1-1): SAVISQKPSRDICQRGTSLTIQCQVDSQVTMMFWYRQQPGQSLTLIATANQGSEATYESGFVIDKFPISRPNLTFSTLTVSNMSPEDSSIYLCSVEVTGGRTEAFFGQGTRLTVV.

This clone has a handful of counts. A junction end diverges from the germline sequence, so it may reflect a read error. V gene TRBV6-4 combines with J gene TRBJ1-3; D unclear. In germline, CDR1 is MRHNA, CDR2 SNTAGT. The CDR3 loop spans 16 amino acids. CDR3 in DNA: TGTGCCAGCAGTTACTCGAGCAGACACTCTGGAAACACCATATATTTT. Translation: CASSYSSRHSGNTIYF.

This chain uses TRBV11-3 with TRBJ1-1, with D unclear. This CDR3 contains 14 residues. The V end was cut by 1 base, the J end by 0 bases, with 6 bases between. CDR1 is SGHNT and CDR2 is YENEEA in the germline V gene. The CDR3 DNA reads TGTGCCAGCAGCTTAGGGCTGCTGAACACTGAAGCTTTCTTT. Its translation: CASSLGLLNTEAFF.

The chain recombines TRBV18 with TRBJ2-3, with 8 positions matching TRBD2. Trimming removed 3 bases from V and 2 bases from J; junction bases left unmatched: 13. The CDR3 covers 18 residues. CDR1 is KGHSH, CDR2 LQKENI, per germline. CDR3 protein: CASSPYRGGRADTDTQYF. In DNA, the CDR3 is TGTGCCAGCTCACCTTACCGCGGGGGGCGAGCCGACACAGATACGCAGTATTTT.

This clone has only a few counts. The chain joins TRBV6-8 to TRBJ1-5, with 9 bases aligning to TRBD1. Germline trimming cut 6 bases from V and 6 bases from J; bases unmatched to any gene: 9. The CDR3 contains 15 residues. Germline assignment: CDR1 MNHGY and CDR2 SAAAGT. For the CDR3, the DNA is TGTGCCAGCAGAAGAGTACAGGGGGCAGGTCAGCCCCAGCATTTT. Translated: CASRRVQGAGQPQHF.

This clone is medium-sized. The chain uses TRBV11-3 and TRBJ2-7; 7 bases align to TRBD1. Unmatched junction bases numbered 4, after V lost 0 bases and J lost 5 bases. The CDR3 totals 14 residues. Germline lookup yields CDR1 SGHNT and CDR2 YENEEA. The chain's CDR3 is CASSLETGANEQYF. The CDR3 nucleotides are TGTGCCAGCAGCTTAGAAACAGGGGCCAACGAGCAGTACTTC.

This clone appeared a few times. The chain is built from TRBV5-1 and TRBJ1-1; 9 bases are a match to TRBD1. CDR1 is SGHRS, CDR2 YFSETQ, per germline. With 4 bases clipped from V and 3 bases from J, the junction kept 10 bases outside the gene matches. The CDR3 is 16 residues long. CDR3 bases: TGCGCCAGCAGCCGGCACAGGGGGCTGGTGGACACTGAAGCTTTCTTT. Translating gives CASSRHRGLVDTEAFF.

This clone came up a few times. The chain carries TRBV11-3 and TRBJ2-7; no clear D. The CDR3 contains 15 residues. Trimming stripped 4 bases from V and 4 bases from J, with 17 bases between. In germline, CDR1 is SGHNT, CDR2 YENEEA. CDR3 coding DNA: TGTGCCAGCAGCTCACACCCCTTGCCCGGATACGAGCAGTACTTC. It codes for CASSSHPLPGYEQYF. The variable domain in full, completed from reference TRBV11-3 and TRBJ2-7, reads EAGVVQSPRYKIIEKKQPVAFWCNPISGHNTLYWYLQNLGQGPELLIRYENEEAVDDSQLPKDRFSAERLKGVDSTLKIQPAELGDSAVYLCASSSHPLPGYEQYFGPGTRLTVT.